This TCR beta chain was sequenced during a study of cytomegalovirus exposure and HLA in healthy donors. This CDR3 is built from 16 residues. V trimming: 3 bases; J trimming: 3 bases; junction bases outside the gene matches: 9. Germline V gene sequence: CDR1 SGHVS, CDR2 FQNEAQ. The donors gave bone marrow, and they were healthy. Amplification used 60 Vbeta primers and 13 Jbeta primers. Profiling relied on immunoSEQ multiplex PCR, and the TCRdb table lists in-frame clones only, not all of them. This sample carries roughly 82,000 clones, with under 1.5% going to the ten biggest clones. Findings and caveats of the study: Most TCR beta V segments were productive about 90% or about 30% of the time in an earlier analysis.

Turning to this clone: The target antigen is unknown.

Sequenced: PBMCs. The TCR sequence derives from a woman aged 55-69 years in good health and CMV-seronegative. The chain recombines TRBV7-8 with TRBJ1-1; 8 nucleotides match TRBD1. The CDR3 nucleotides are TGTGCCAGCAGCTTGAAAGGACAGGGTGGGGACACTGAAGCTTTCTTT. Amino acids: CASSLKGQGGDTEAFF.